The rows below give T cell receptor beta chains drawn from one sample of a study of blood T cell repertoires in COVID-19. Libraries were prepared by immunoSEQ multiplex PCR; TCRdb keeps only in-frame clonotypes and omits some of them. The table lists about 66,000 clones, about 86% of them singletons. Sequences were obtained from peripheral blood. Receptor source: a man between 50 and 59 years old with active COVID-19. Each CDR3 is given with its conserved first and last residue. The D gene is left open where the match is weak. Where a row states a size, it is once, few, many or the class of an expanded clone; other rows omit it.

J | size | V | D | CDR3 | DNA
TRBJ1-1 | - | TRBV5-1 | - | CASSPYPGGQTEAFF | TGCGCCAGCAGCCCCTACCCGGGGGGGCAAACTGAAGCTTTCTTT
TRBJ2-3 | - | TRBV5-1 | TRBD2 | CASSFGLADTDTQYF | TGCGCCAGCAGCTTTGGACTAGCGGACACAGATACGCAGTATTTT
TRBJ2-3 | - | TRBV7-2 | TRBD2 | CASSSGLAGGTDTQYF | TGTGCCAGCAGCTCGGGACTAGCGGGAGGCACAGATACGCAGTATTTT
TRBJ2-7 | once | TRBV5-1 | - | CASSLGTSGSPYEQYF | TGCGCCAGCAGCTTAGGAACATCGGGGTCCCCCTACGAGCAGTACTTC
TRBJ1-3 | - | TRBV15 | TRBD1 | CATSRVPGTVGNTIYF | TGTGCCACCAGCAGAGTTCCCGGGACAGTGGGAAACACCATATATTTT
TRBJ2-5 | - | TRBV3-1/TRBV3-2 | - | CASSFQVQGETQYF | TGTGCCAGCAGCTTCCAAGTACAGGGCGAGACCCAGTACTTC
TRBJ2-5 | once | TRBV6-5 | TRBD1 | CASSYSRTGGGETQYF | TGTGCCAGCAGTTACTCGAGGACAGGAGGCGGAGAGACCCAGTACTTC
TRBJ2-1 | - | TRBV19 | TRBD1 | CASSLIRTGQIDEQFF | TGTGCCAGTAGTTTGATCCGGACAGGGCAAATCGATGAGCAGTTCTTC
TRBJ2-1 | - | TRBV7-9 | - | CASKGGGRVPPNEQFF | TGTGCCAGCAAAGGGGGAGGGCGTGTTCCCCCGAATGAGCAGTTCTTC
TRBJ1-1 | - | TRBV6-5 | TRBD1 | CASSYSPGGANTEAFF | TGTGCCAGCAGTTACTCCCCAGGGGGCGCGAACACTGAAGCTTTCTTT
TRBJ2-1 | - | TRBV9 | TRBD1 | CASSTGQGGSGVAQFF | TGTGCCAGCAGCACAGGACAGGGGGGATCTGGCGTCGCGCAGTTCTTC
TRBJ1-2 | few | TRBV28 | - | CASSSQIYGYTF | TGTGCCAGCAGTTCACAGATTTATGGCTACACCTTC
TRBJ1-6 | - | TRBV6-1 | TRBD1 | CASSERGIPGQISPLHF | TGTGCCAGCAGTGAAAGGGGAATTCCGGGACAGATTTCACCCCTCCACTTT
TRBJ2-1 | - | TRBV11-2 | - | CASSLGRSHNEQFF | TGTGCCAGCAGCTTAGGGCGGAGCCACAATGAGCAGTTCTTC
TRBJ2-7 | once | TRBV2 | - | CASNRLREGEQYF | TGTGCCAGCAACCGGCTGAGGGAAGGCGAGCAGTACTTC
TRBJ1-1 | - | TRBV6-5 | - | CASSYSFSGMTEAFF | TGTGCCAGCAGTTACTCGTTTTCAGGGATGACTGAAGCTTTCTTT
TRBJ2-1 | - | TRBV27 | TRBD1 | CASSTQGNEQFF | TGTGCCAGCAGTACACAGGGGAATGAGCAGTTCTTC
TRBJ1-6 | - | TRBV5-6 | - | CASSGGGGNNSPLHF | TGTGCCAGCAGCGGTGGAGGCGGGAATAATTCACCCCTCCACTTT
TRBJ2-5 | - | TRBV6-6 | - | CASSQAARQETQYF | TGTGCCAGCAGTCAGGCAGCGCGCCAAGAGACCCAGTACTTC
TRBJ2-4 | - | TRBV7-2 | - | CASSLLGGGGNIQYF | TGTGCCAGCAGCCTATTGGGGGGAGGCGGTAACATTCAGTACTTC
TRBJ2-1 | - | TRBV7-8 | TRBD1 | CASSLGGQVYEQFF | TGTGCCAGCAGCTTAGGGGGACAGGTCTATGAGCAGTTCTTC
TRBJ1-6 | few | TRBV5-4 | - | CASSPRGPNSPLHF | TGTGCCAGCAGCCCAAGGGGTCCCAATTCACCCCTCCACTTT
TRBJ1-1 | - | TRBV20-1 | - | CSARIQLEAFF | TGCAGTGCTAGAATACAGCTTGAAGCTTTCTTT
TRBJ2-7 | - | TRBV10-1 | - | CASSDHNRGGNEQYF | TGCGCCAGCAGCGATCACAACAGGGGCGGGAACGAGCAGTACTTC
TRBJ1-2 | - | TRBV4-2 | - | CASSQDVQRGYTF | TGTGCCAGCAGCCAAGACGTCCAGAGGGGCTACACCTTC
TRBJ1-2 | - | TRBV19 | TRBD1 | CASSPGQGTYGYTF | TGTGCCAGTAGCCCTGGACAGGGGACCTATGGCTACACCTTC
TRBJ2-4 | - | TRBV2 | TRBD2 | CASSETSGKNIQYF | TGTGCCAGCAGTGAAACTAGCGGCAAAAACATTCAGTACTTC